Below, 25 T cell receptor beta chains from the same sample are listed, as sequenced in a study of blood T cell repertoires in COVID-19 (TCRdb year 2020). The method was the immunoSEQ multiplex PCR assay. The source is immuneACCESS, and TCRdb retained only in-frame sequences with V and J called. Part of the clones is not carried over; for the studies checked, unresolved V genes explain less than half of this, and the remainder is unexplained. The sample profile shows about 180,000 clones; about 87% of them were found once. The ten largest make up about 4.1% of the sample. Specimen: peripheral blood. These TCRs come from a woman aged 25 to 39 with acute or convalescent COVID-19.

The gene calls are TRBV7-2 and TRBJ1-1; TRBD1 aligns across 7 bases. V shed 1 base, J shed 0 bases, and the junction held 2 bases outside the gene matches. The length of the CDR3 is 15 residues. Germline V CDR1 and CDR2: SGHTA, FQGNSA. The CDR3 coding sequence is TGTGCCAGCAGCTTAGGGACAGGCATGAACACTGAAGCTTTCTTT. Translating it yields CASSLGTGMNTEAFF.

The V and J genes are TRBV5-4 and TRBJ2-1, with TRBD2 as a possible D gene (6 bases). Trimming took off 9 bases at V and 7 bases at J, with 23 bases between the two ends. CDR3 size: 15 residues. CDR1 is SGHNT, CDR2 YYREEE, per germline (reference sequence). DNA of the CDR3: TGTGCCACCTCAACGGGGACTCATCCTTTGAATGAGCAGTTCTTC. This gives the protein CATSTGTHPLNEQFF.

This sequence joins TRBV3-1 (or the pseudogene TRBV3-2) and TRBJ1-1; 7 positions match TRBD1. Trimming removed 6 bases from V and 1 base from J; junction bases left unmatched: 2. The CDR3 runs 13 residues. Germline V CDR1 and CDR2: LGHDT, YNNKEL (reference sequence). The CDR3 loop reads CASRQGTNTEAFF. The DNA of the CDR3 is TGTGCCAGCAGACAGGGGACGAACACTGAAGCTTTCTTT.

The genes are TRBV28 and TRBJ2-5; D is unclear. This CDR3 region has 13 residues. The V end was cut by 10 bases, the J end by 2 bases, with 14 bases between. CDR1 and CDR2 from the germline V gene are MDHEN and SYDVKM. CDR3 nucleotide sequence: TGTGCCACGCTAGAGGTGGCTCAAGAGACCCAGTACTTC. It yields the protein CATLEVAQETQYF.

The chain's CDR3 is CASRRVRPANYGYTF. Written as DNA, the CDR3 is TGTGCCAGTCGACGGGTTCGACCGGCTAACTATGGCTACACCTTC. V is TRBV19 and J is TRBJ1-2; D unresolved. There are 15 residues in the CDR3. Trimming pared 8 bases from V and 0 bases from J, leaving 16 bases between. CDR1 is LNHDA, CDR2 SQIVND, per germline (reference sequence). Combining the CDR3 with reference TRBV19 and TRBJ1-2 gives the whole variable domain DGGITQSPKYLFRKEGQNVTLSCEQNLNHDAMYWYRQDPGQGLRLIYYSQIVNDFQKGDIAEGYSVSREKKESFPLTVTSAQKNPTAFYLCASRRVRPANYGYTFGSGTRLTVV.

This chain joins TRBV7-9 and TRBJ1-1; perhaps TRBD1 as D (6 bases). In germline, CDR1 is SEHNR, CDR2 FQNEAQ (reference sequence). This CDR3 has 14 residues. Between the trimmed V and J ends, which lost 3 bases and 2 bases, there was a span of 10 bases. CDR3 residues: CASSFGRGNTEAFF. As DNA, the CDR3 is TGTGCCAGCAGCTTCGGCAGGGGTAACACTGAAGCTTTCTTT.

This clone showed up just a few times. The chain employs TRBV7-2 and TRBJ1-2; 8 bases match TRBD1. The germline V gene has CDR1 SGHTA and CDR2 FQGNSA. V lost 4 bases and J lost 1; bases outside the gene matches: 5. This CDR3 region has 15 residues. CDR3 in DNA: TGTGCCAGCAGCTCCCAGGACAGGGTTAACTATGGCTACACCTTC. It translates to CASSSQDRVNYGYTF.

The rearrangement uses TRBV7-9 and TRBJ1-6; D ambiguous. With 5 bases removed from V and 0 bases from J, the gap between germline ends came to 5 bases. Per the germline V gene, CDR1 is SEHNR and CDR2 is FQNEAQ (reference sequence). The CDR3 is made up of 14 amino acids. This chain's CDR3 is CASSPSSYNSPLHF. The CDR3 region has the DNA TGTGCCAGCAGCCCCAGCTCCTATAATTCACCCCTCCACTTT.

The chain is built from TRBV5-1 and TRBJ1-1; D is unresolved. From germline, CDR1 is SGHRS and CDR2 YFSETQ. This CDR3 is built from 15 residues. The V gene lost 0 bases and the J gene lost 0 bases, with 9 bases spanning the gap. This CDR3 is CASSLGFPMNTEAFF. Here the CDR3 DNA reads TGCGCCAGCAGCTTGGGATTCCCTATGAACACTGAAGCTTTCTTT.

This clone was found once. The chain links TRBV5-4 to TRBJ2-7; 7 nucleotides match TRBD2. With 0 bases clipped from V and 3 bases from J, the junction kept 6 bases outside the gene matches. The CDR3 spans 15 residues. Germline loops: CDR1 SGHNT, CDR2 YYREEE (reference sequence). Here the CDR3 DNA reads TGTGCCAGCAGCTTGGGATCGGGAGGATACTACGAGCAGTACTTC. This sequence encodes CASSLGSGGYYEQYF.

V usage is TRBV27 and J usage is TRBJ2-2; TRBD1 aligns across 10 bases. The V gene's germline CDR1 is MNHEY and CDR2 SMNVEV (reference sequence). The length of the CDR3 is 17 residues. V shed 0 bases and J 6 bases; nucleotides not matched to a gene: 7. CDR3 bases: TGTGCCAGCAGTTTATCCCACGGGACAGGGGAAGCCGGGGAGCTGTTTTTT. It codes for CASSLSHGTGEAGELFF.

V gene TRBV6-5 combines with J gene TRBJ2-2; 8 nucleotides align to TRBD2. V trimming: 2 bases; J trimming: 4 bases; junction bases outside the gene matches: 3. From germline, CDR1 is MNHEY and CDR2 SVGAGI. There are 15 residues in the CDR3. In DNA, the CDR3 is TGTGCCAGCAGTTACCCCGGGGGGGGCACCGGGGAGCTGTTTTTT. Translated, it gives CASSYPGGGTGELFF.

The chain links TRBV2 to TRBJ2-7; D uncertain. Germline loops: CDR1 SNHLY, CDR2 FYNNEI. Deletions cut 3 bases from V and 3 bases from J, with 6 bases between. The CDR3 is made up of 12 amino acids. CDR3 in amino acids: CASSDRFYEQYF. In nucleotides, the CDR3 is TGTGCCAGCAGTGATAGATTCTACGAGCAGTACTTC.

The CDR3 loop reads CASRSAGTNTGELFF. The CDR3 DNA reads as TGTGCCAGTAGGTCGGCCGGGACAAACACCGGGGAGCTGTTTTTT. The chain carries TRBV19 and TRBJ2-2; TRBD1 might be the D (6 bases). The V end was cut by 6 bases, the J end by 2 bases, with 13 bases between. Germline lookup yields CDR1 LNHDA and CDR2 SQIVND (reference sequence). This CDR3 is 15 amino acids long.

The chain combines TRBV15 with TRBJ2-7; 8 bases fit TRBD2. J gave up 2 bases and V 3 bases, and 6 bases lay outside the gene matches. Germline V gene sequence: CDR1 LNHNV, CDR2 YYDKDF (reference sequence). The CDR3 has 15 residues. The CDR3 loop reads CATSRGLVGTYEQYF. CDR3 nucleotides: TGTGCCACCAGCAGGGGACTAGTGGGGACCTACGAGCAGTACTTC.

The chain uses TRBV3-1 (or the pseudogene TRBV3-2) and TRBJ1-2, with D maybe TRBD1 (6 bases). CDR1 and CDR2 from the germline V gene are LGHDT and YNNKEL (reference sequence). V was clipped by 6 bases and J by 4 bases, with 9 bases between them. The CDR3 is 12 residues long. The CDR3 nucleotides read TGTGCCAGCAGTAGACAGGCCTATGGCTACACCTTC. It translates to CASSRQAYGYTF.

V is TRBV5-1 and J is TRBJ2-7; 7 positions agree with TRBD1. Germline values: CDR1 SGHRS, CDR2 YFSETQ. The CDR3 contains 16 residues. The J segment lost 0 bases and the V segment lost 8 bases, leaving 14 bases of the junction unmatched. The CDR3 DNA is TGCGCCAGTAACCGGGACAGCCCAAGCCTCTCCTACGAGCAGTACTTC. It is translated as CASNRDSPSLSYEQYF. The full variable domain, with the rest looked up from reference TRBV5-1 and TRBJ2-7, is KAGVTQTPRYLIKTRGQQVTLSCSPISGHRSVSWYQQTPGQGLQFLFEYFSETQRNKGNFPGRFSGRQFSNSRSEMNVSTLELGDSALYLCASNRDSPSLSYEQYFGPGTRLTVT.

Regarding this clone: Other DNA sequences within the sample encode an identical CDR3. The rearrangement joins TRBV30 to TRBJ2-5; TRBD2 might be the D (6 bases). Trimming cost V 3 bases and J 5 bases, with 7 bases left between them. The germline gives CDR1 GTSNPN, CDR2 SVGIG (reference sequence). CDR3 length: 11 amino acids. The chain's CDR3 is CAWSGGETQYF. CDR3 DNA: TGTGCCTGGAGCGGAGGGGAGACCCAGTACTTC.

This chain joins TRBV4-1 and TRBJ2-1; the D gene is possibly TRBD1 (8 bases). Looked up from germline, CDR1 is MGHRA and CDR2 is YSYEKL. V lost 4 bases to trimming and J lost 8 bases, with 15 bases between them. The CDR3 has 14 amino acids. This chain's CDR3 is CASSPRTGRDEQFF. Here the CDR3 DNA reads TGCGCCAGCAGCCCTCGGACAGGGAGGGATGAGCAGTTCTTC.

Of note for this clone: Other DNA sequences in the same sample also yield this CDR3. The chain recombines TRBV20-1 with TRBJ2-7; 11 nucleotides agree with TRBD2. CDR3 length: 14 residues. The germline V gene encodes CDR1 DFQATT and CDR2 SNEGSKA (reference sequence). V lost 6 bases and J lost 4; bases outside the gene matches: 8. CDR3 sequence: CSASSGTSGYEQYF. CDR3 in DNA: TGCAGTGCGAGTAGTGGGACTAGCGGATACGAGCAGTACTTC.

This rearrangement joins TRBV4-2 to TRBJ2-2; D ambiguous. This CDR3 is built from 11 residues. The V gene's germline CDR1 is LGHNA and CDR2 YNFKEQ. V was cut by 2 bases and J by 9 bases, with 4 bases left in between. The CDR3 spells CASSQYRELFF. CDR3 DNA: TGTGCCAGCAGCCAATATCGGGAGCTGTTTTTT.

The DNA of the CDR3 is TGTGCCACCAGTGATTTTAGCGGGAGTGGAGAAGAGCAGTTCTTC. This gives the protein CATSDFSGSGEEQFF. This chain connects TRBV24-1 to TRBJ2-1, with 9 bases lining up with TRBD2. This CDR3 comprises 15 residues. With 1 base clipped from V and 10 bases from J, the junction kept 7 bases outside the gene matches. Per the germline V gene, CDR1 is KGHDR and CDR2 is SFDVKD.

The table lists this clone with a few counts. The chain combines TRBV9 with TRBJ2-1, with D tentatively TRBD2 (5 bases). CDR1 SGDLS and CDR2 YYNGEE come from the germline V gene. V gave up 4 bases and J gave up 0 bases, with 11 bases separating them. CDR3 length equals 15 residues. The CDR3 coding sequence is TGTGCCAGCAGCTTAGTGGGGAGCTCCTACAATGAGCAGTTCTTC. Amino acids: CASSLVGSSYNEQFF.

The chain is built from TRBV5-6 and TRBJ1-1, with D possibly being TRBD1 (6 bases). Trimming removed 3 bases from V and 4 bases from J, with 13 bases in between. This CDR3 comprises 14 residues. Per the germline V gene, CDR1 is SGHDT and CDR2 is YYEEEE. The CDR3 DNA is TGTGCCAGCAGCTGGGGACAACGGCTCACTGAAGCTTTCTTT. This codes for CASSWGQRLTEAFF. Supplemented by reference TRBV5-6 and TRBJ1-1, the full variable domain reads DAGVTQSPTHLIKTRGQQVTLRCSPKSGHDTVSWYQQALGQGPQFIFQYYEEEERQRGNFPDRFSGHQFPNYSSELNVNALLLGDSALYLCASSWGQRLTEAFFGQGTRLTVV.

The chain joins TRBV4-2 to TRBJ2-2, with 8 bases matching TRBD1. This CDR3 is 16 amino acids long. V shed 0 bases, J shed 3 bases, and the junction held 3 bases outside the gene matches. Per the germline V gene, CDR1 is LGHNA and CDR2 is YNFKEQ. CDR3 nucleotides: TGTGCCAGCAGCCAAGATCAGGGGGCTTACACCGGGGAGCTGTTTTTT. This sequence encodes CASSQDQGAYTGELFF.